This T cell receptor beta chain was documented in a study of T cells in Graves' hyperthyroidism and ophthalmopathy. Germline-derived CDR1 and CDR2 are GTSNPN and SVGIG (reference sequence). The CDR3 loop spans 15 amino acids. Trimming removed 1 base from V and 2 bases from J, with 12 bases in between. Graves' hyperthyroidism was deemed stable given no ophthalmopathy progression within 18 months. PBMCs came from 8.5 to 10 ml fresh peripheral blood. This clonotype was seen a few times. Its antigen is still unknown. Amplification of TCR beta CDR3 regions was performed using RNA transcripts as template. Carried out on the TCR CDR3, a first-round RT-PCR used the HTBI primer set. TCRdb redid the calling of the multiplex PCR reads with MiXCR, one entry per CDR3 protein. The sample holds roughly 570,000 distinct CDR3 sequences, 15% to 17% seen once. Study-wide findings and caveats: Blood held most thyroid clonotypes expanded above 0.001 frequency.

The TCR comes from a woman aged 25 to 39 with Graves' hyperthyroidism. The sequenced sample was blood. The chain combines TRBV30 with TRBJ2-1; no reliable D call. The CDR3: CAWSEPSRTYNEQFF. CDR3 nucleotide sequence: TGTGCCTGGAGTGAACCCAGCAGGACCTACAATGAGCAGTTCTTC.